This T cell receptor beta chain was identified during a study of spatial heterogeneity in lung cancer. Study-wide background: PBMC samples from follow-up, where available, were sequenced a median of approximately two years after resection. Raw sequencing reads included, on average, more than eight appearances of each unique TCR and UMI combination.

This clonotype was counted at least ten times. TCRdb independently ran MiXCR on the 5' RACE reads; one entry per CDR3 protein. Of roughly 110,000 distinct CDR3 sequences listed, less than 14% are singletons. The sample's time point: blood at routine non-recurrence follow-up after resection. Trimming took 0 bases from V and 0 from J, leaving 6 bases between them. The CDR3 covers 14 residues. Germline V gene sequence: CDR1 SGHKS, CDR2 YYEKEE (reference sequence). Sequences were derived from PBMCs, sampled at follow-up. The chain couples TRBV5-5 to TRBJ1-2; D not certain. The source of this sequence is a female donor with early-stage non-small cell lung cancer. In nucleotides, the CDR3 is TGTGCCAGCAGCTTGGGCGCAGCTAACTATGGCTACACCTTC. Translating it yields CASSLGAANYGYTF.